This entry describes one T cell receptor beta chain. Its matching antigen is unknown. This sample was taken from a study of beta chain features in type 1 diabetes. At the level of the study: In age, gender and cell yields, patients were similar to healthy donors.

All of the isolated RNA was reverse transcribed, so expressed TCRB transcripts were sequenced. About 4 million reads per sample were averaged for naive, central memory and regulatory samples. Sequenced by immunoSEQ multiplex PCR; TCRdb stores in-frame clones only, minus some. The table has roughly 300,000 clones, roughly an eighth seen once. Trimming cost V 6 bases and J 0 bases, with 17 bases left between them. Germline V gene data show CDR1 as MNHEY and CDR2 as SMNVEV (reference sequence). CDR3 length: 16 residues. Findings and limits, study-wide: VDJ junctions in type 1 diabetes patients carried more deletions and fewer insertions. For Type 1 diabetes patients, all four CD4+ subsets carried TCRB CDR3s that were moderately but significantly shorter. A greater similarity of naive, central memory and Treg TCRB repertoires was seen among patients than among healthy donors.

The sample comprised naive CD4+ T cells from blood. The sequence was obtained from a young man with type 1 diabetes. The chain employs TRBV27 and TRBJ1-1; D perhaps matches TRBD1 (6 bases). The CDR3 DNA reads TGTGCCAGCAGCAAACAGGGAGCGCCTATGAACACTGAAGCTTTCTTT. Encoded protein: CASSKQGAPMNTEAFF.